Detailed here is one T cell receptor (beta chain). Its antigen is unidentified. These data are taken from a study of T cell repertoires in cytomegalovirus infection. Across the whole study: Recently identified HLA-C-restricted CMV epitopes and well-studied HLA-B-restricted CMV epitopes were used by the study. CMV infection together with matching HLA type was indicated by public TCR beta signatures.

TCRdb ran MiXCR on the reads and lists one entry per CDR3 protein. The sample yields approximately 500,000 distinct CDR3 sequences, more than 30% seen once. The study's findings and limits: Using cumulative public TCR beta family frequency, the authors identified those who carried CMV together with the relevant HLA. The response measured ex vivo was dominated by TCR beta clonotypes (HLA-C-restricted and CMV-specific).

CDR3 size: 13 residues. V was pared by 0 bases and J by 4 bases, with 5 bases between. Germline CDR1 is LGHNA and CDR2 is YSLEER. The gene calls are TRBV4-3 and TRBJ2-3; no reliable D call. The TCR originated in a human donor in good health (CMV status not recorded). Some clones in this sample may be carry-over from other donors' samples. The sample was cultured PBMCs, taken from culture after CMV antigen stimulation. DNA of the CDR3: TGCGCCAGCAGCCAAGACTTCTCAGATACGCAGTATTTT. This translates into CASSQDFSDTQYF.